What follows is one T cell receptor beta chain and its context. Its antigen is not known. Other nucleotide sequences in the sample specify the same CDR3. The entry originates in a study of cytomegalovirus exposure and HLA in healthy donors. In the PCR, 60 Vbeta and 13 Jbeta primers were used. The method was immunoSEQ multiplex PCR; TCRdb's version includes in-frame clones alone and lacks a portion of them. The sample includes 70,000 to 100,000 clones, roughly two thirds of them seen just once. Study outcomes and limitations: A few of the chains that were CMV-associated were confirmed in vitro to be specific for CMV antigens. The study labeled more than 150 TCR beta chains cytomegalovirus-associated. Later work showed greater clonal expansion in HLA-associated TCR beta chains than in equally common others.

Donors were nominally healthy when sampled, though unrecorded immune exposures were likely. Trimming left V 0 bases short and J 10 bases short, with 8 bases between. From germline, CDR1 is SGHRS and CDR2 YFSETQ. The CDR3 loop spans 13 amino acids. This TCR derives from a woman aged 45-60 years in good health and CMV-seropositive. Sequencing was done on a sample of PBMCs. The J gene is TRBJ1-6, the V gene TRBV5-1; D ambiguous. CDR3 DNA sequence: TGCGCCAGCAGCTTGGCAGGTCGATCACCCCTCCACTTT. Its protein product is CASSLAGRSPLHF.